The 30 T cell receptor beta chains given below trace back to one sample, sequenced in a study of T cell changes during pregnancy in multiple sclerosis. Assay used: immunoSEQ multiplex PCR; TCRdb lists only in-frame clones, some missing. The sample has 85,000 to 100,000 clones, 80% to 95% seen once. The sample in question was peripheral blood, obtained before pregnancy. These receptors came from a female donor with multiple sclerosis, enrolled in a pregnancy study.

The chain combines TRBV4-1 with TRBJ1-3; D is possibly TRBD1 (5 bases). The CDR3 runs 17 residues. Germline CDR1 is MGHRA and CDR2 is YSYEKL. The V end was cut by 0 bases, the J end by 0 bases, with 12 bases between. In nucleotides, the CDR3 is TGCGCCAGCAGCCAAGATCCAGGGAGGTACTCTGGAAACACCATATATTTT. Translating gives CASSQDPGRYSGNTIYF.

The CDR3 region is CASSDRTGEFGEKLFF. In DNA form, the CDR3 reads TGTGCCAGCAGTGATAGGACAGGGGAATTTGGTGAAAAACTGTTTTTT. The chain uses TRBV2 and TRBJ1-4; 9 bases are a match to TRBD1. The CDR3 covers 16 residues. The V gene end was trimmed by 3 bases and the J gene end by 7 bases; junction bases not matched to a gene: 9. CDR1 and CDR2 from the germline V gene are SNHLY and FYNNEI. Together with reference TRBV2 and TRBJ1-4, the CDR3 gives the full variable domain: EPEVTQTPSHQVTQMGQEVILRCVPISNHLYFYWYRQILGQKVEFLVSFYNNEISEKSEIFDDQFSVERPDGSNFTLKIRSTKLEDSAMYFCASSDRTGEFGEKLFFGSGTQLSVL.

This sequence joins TRBV19 and TRBJ1-5; D gene unclear. Germline CDR1 and CDR2: LNHDA and SQIVND (reference sequence). The CDR3 contains 13 residues. Trimming removed 7 bases at V and 4 bases at J, with 11 bases between. The DNA for the CDR3 is TGTGCCAGTACCCCCGACTTGAATCAGCCCCAGCATTTT. This codes for CASTPDLNQPQHF.

The chain couples TRBV7-9 to TRBJ2-3; 8 bases line up with TRBD1. The CDR3 runs 17 residues. V lost 5 bases, J lost 0 bases, and 10 bases stayed unmatched. In germline, CDR1 is SEHNR, CDR2 FQNEAQ (reference sequence). The CDR3 spells CASSPYRTGPSTDTQYF. CDR3 DNA: TGTGCCAGCAGCCCATACCGGACAGGGCCTAGCACAGATACGCAGTATTTT. Supplemented by reference TRBV7-9 and TRBJ2-3, the full variable domain reads DTGVSQNPRHKITKRGQNVTFRCDPISEHNRLYWYRQTLGQGPEFLTYFQNEAQLEKSRLLSDRFSAERPKGSFSTLEIQRTEQGDSAMYLCASSPYRTGPSTDTQYFGPGTRLTVL.

V gene TRBV7-7 combines with J gene TRBJ2-5; 8 bases map to TRBD1. The germline CDR1 and CDR2 sequences are SSHAT and FNYEAQ (reference sequence). The CDR3 runs to 14 residues. The trim removed 5 bases at V and 7 bases at J, leaving 9 bases unmatched. The CDR3: CASSPGRGRVTQYF. CDR3 nucleotides: TGTGCCAGCAGCCCGGGCAGGGGGCGGGTGACCCAGTACTTC.

The chain uses TRBV28 and TRBJ1-1, with D tentatively TRBD1 (6 bases). V lost 6 bases, J lost 3 bases, and 11 bases lay in between. Germline-derived CDR1 and CDR2 are MDHEN and SYDVKM. This CDR3 is 13 amino acids long. The CDR3 sequence is CASRNTGHTEAFF. CDR3 DNA sequence: TGTGCCAGCAGGAACACAGGGCACACTGAAGCTTTCTTT.

The V gene is TRBV5-1, the J gene TRBJ2-7; 8 bases line up with TRBD2. The CDR3 length is 15 residues. V shed 3 bases, J shed 4 bases, and the junction held 9 bases outside the gene matches. The V gene's germline CDR1 is SGHRS and CDR2 YFSETQ. DNA of the CDR3: TGCGCCAGCAGCTCAACTAGCGGAACGATTTACGAGCAGTACTTC. This sequence encodes CASSSTSGTIYEQYF.

The chain joins TRBV2 to TRBJ2-7; tentative D call: TRBD2 (6 bases). The V gene's germline CDR1 is SNHLY and CDR2 FYNNEI. V was clipped by 7 bases and J by 7 bases, with 8 bases between them. The CDR3 runs 10 residues. The CDR3 spells CASKAGEQYF. CDR3 coding DNA: TGTGCCAGCAAAGCGGGTGAGCAGTACTTC.

The rearrangement links TRBV2 to TRBJ1-5; perhaps TRBD1 as D (5 bases). The germline gives CDR1 SNHLY, CDR2 FYNNEI. Deletions cut 1 base from V and 0 bases from J, with 10 bases between. This CDR3 has 16 residues. The chain's CDR3 is CASSEEGRDSNQPQHF. The DNA of the CDR3 is TGTGCCAGCAGTGAAGAGGGGAGGGATAGCAATCAGCCCCAGCATTTT.

This chain connects TRBV4-1 to TRBJ2-7; D is possibly TRBD2 (6 bases). Germline assignment: CDR1 MGHRA and CDR2 YSYEKL. This CDR3 comprises 15 residues. V dropped 1 base and J dropped 5 bases, with 15 bases sitting between them. Here the CDR3 reads CASSQGRARIDEQYF. In DNA, the CDR3 is TGCGCCAGCAGCCAAGGGAGGGCGCGAATCGACGAGCAGTACTTC.

The V call is TRBV7-6, the J call TRBJ1-4; 8 bases fit TRBD1. The germline V gene has CDR1 SGHVS and CDR2 FNYEAQ. Trimming removed 3 bases from V and 11 bases from J; junction bases left unmatched: 8. The CDR3 has 14 amino acids. CDR3 region: CASSLHRGLGKLFF. In DNA, the CDR3 is TGTGCCAGCAGCTTGCACAGGGGGTTGGGGAAACTGTTTTTT.

V usage is TRBV9 and J usage is TRBJ1-2; no reliable D call. Germline CDR1 is SGDLS and CDR2 is YYNGEE. V dropped 4 bases and J dropped 1 base, with 14 bases sitting between them. The CDR3 sequence is 15 residues long. The CDR3 DNA reads as TGTGCCAGCAGCCAACCCCTGGGCAGTAACTATGGCTACACCTTC. This codes for CASSQPLGSNYGYTF.

The J gene is TRBJ2-2, the V gene TRBV29-1, with 9 bases lining up with TRBD1. The ends lost 7 bases at V and 5 bases at J; junction bases unmatched: 8. Germline V gene lookup returns CDR1 SQVTM and CDR2 ANQGSEA. The length of the CDR3 is 14 residues. CDR3 loop: CSARPGTGTGELFF. Written as DNA, the CDR3 is TGCAGCGCCCGTCCCGGGACAGGGACCGGGGAGCTGTTTTTT.

The chain uses TRBV29-1 and TRBJ2-1, with 9 bases fitting TRBD2. Looked up from germline, CDR1 is SQVTM and CDR2 is ANQGSEA. After removal of 3 bases from V and 8 bases from J, the junction contained 5 bases not matched to a gene. The CDR3 sequence is 13 residues long. The CDR3 DNA is TGCAGCGTTGACGACAGCGGGGGGCATGAGCAGTTCTTC. Translation: CSVDDSGGHEQFF.

This sequence joins TRBV2 and TRBJ2-3; 8 bases are a match to TRBD2. V was clipped by 4 bases and J by 1 base; unmatched bases: 10. CDR1 is SNHLY, CDR2 FYNNEI, per germline. The CDR3 is 17 amino acids. The CDR3: CASSARLARAGTDTQYF. For the CDR3, the DNA is TGTGCCAGCAGTGCCCGACTAGCGAGGGCGGGCACAGATACGCAGTATTTT.

The rearrangement joins TRBV7-8 to TRBJ2-7; 9 bases agree with TRBD1. CDR1 is SGHVS and CDR2 is FQNEAQ in the germline V gene. The CDR3 covers 17 residues. V lost 5 bases to trimming and J lost 1 base; unmatched junction nucleotides: 12. The CDR3 DNA follows: TGTGCCAGCAGCCAAATAGGCGTGGGACAGGGTTCCTACGAGCAGTACTTC. Translating it yields CASSQIGVGQGSYEQYF.

The chain couples TRBV7-2 to TRBJ2-2; 10 bases fit TRBD2. CDR3 size: 17 residues. The germline gives CDR1 SGHTA, CDR2 FQGNSA. The ends lost 4 bases at V and 4 bases at J; junction bases unmatched: 9. Here the CDR3 reads CASSSWTSGGGTGELFF. For the CDR3, the DNA is TGTGCCAGCAGCTCCTGGACTAGCGGAGGAGGCACCGGGGAGCTGTTTTTT. Full variable domain (remainder filled in from reference TRBV7-2 and TRBJ2-2): GAGVSQSPSNKVTEKGKDVELRCDPISGHTALYWYRQSLGQGLEFLIYFQGNSAPDKSGLPSDRFSAERTGGSVSTLTIQRTQQEDSAVYLCASSSWTSGGGTGELFFGEGSRLTVL.

The rearrangement joins TRBV4-1 to TRBJ2-3; no definite D call. The V gene lost 0 bases and the J gene lost 1 base, with 14 bases spanning the gap. This CDR3 has 17 residues. Germline V gene sequence: CDR1 MGHRA, CDR2 YSYEKL. The CDR3 sequence is CASSQDKGVIGTDTQYF. CDR3 bases: TGCGCCAGCAGCCAAGATAAAGGAGTTATCGGCACAGATACGCAGTATTTT.

This chain links TRBV30 with TRBJ1-1; D is uncertain. The CDR3 totals 13 residues. The germline V and J ends were trimmed by 3 bases and 0 bases, with 8 bases remaining between them. CDR1 GTSNPN and CDR2 SVGIG come from the germline V gene (reference sequence). CDR3 DNA: TGTGCCTGGAGGAGAAGAATGAACACTGAAGCTTTCTTT. Its protein is CAWRRRMNTEAFF.

V is TRBV5-1 and J is TRBJ1-1; 11 bases align to TRBD1. CDR1 is SGHRS, CDR2 YFSETQ, per germline. The CDR3 sequence is 15 residues long. Unmatched junction bases numbered 4, after V lost 5 bases and J lost 1 base. This CDR3 reads CASSGQGAPNTEAFF. CDR3 bases: TGCGCCAGCAGTGGACAGGGGGCGCCGAACACTGAAGCTTTCTTT.

The rearrangement joins TRBV9 to TRBJ2-7; D remains ambiguous. This CDR3 contains 11 residues. The V and J ends lost 3 bases and 2 bases respectively, with 3 bases between them. Germline V gene data show CDR1 as SGDLS and CDR2 as YYNGEE. The CDR3 protein is CASSATYEQYF. The CDR3 bases are TGTGCCAGCAGCGCCACCTACGAGCAGTACTTC.

The J gene is TRBJ1-4, the V gene TRBV4-1; no definite D call. Between the trimmed V and J ends, which lost 0 bases and 8 bases, there was a span of 13 bases. Germline V lookup: CDR1 MGHRA, CDR2 YSYEKL. The CDR3 contains 15 residues. The CDR3 nucleotides read TGCGCCAGCAGCCAAGAAGCGTCTCTAAGGGAAAAACTGTTTTTT. Protein: CASSQEASLREKLFF.

This clone has just one count. This chain connects TRBV5-4 to TRBJ2-5; D unclear. The CDR3 has 13 residues. V lost 0 bases, J lost 4 bases, and 7 bases lay in between. Germline V lookup: CDR1 SGHNT, CDR2 YYREEE (reference sequence). CDR3 sequence reads: CASSLDRRETQYF. CDR3 in DNA: TGTGCCAGCAGCTTGGACAGAAGAGAGACCCAGTACTTC.

The chain couples TRBV11-2 to TRBJ1-2; D remains ambiguous. V was trimmed by 0 bases and J by 2 bases, leaving 4 bases between them. CDR1 is SGHAT, CDR2 FQNNGV, per germline. The CDR3 covers 13 residues. The DNA for the CDR3 is TGTGCCAGCAGCTTAGACAGGAACTATGGCTACACCTTC. Protein: CASSLDRNYGYTF. Filled out from reference TRBV11-2 and TRBJ1-2, the complete variable domain reads EAGVAQSPRYKIIEKRQSVAFWCNPISGHATLYWYQQILGQGPKLLIQFQNNGVVDDSQLPKDRFSAERLKGVDSTLKIQPAKLEDSAVYLCASSLDRNYGYTFGSGTRLTVV.

The chain is built from TRBV9 and TRBJ2-1; TRBD1 matches at 7 bases. CDR3 size: 15 residues. The V gene's germline CDR1 is SGDLS and CDR2 YYNGEE. The V segment lost 3 bases and the J segment 4 bases; nucleotides outside the gene matches: 7. The CDR3 sequence: CASSETGTEYNEQFF. DNA of the CDR3: TGTGCCAGCAGCGAGACCGGGACAGAATACAATGAGCAGTTCTTC.

The CDR3 loop reads CASSIDRVETQYF. The CDR3 DNA follows: TGTGCCAGTAGTATAGACAGGGTGGAGACCCAGTACTTC. V and J are TRBV19 and TRBJ2-5; maybe TRBD1 (5 bases). V lost 0 bases and J 5 bases, leaving 7 bases between the germline ends. The germline V gene encodes CDR1 LNHDA and CDR2 SQIVND (reference sequence). CDR3 length: 13 amino acids. Complete variable domain (other parts from reference TRBV19 and TRBJ2-5): DGGITQSPKYLFRKEGQNVTLSCEQNLNHDAMYWYRQDPGQGLRLIYYSQIVNDFQKGDIAEGYSVSREKKESFPLTVTSAQKNPTAFYLCASSIDRVETQYFGPGTRLLVL.

This rearrangement joins TRBV5-4 to TRBJ2-1; maybe TRBD2 (5 bases). This CDR3 has 14 residues. CDR1 SGHNT and CDR2 YYREEE come from the germline V gene (reference sequence). With 5 bases removed from V and 0 bases from J, the gap between germline ends came to 9 bases. CDR3 loop: CASRPEGSYNEQFF. The CDR3 DNA follows: TGTGCCAGCAGGCCAGAGGGCTCCTACAATGAGCAGTTCTTC.

V and J are TRBV5-1 and TRBJ1-4; a weak D match, TRBD1 (6 bases). Germline assignment: CDR1 SGHRS and CDR2 YFSETQ. The CDR3 consists of 14 residues. V lost 5 bases and J 7 bases, leaving 15 bases between the germline ends. CDR3 DNA: TGCGCCAGCAGTAATGCTGGGGGCAGTGAAAAACTGTTTTTT. As protein: CASSNAGGSEKLFF.

The genes are TRBV30 and TRBJ1-5; no clear D gene. CDR1 GTSNPN and CDR2 SVGIG come from the germline V gene (reference sequence). Trimming stripped 0 bases from V and 2 bases from J, with 11 bases between. The CDR3 sequence is 15 residues long. CDR3 sequence (DNA): TGTGCCTGGAGTGTAGGACGGGGTGGCAATCAGCCCCAGCATTTT. Amino acids: CAWSVGRGGNQPQHF.

The chain joins TRBV18 to TRBJ1-1; 7 bases align to TRBD1. The germline gives CDR1 KGHSH, CDR2 LQKENI. This CDR3 has 13 amino acids. V gave up 4 bases and J gave up 1 base; unmatched junction bases: 0. The CDR3 reads CASSRDRNTEAFF. In nucleotides, the CDR3 is TGTGCCAGCTCACGGGACAGGAACACTGAAGCTTTCTTT.